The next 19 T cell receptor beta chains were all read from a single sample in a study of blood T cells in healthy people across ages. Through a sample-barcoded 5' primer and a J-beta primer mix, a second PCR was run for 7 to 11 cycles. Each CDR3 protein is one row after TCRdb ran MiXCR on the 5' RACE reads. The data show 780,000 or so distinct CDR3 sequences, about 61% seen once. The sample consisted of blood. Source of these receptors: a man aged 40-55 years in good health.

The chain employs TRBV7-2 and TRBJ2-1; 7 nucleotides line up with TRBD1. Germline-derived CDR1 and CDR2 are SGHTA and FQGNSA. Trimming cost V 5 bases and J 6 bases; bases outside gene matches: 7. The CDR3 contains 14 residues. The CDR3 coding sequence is TGTGCCAGCAGCACCGGGACAGCCTCCAATGAGCAGTTCTTC. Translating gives CASSTGTASNEQFF.

The CDR3 reads CASSQCGETDTQYF. The CDR3 DNA reads as TGCGCCAGCAGTCAATGTGGGGAGACAGATACGCAGTATTTT. The gene calls are TRBV23-1 and TRBJ2-3, with D possibly being TRBD2 (5 bases). TRBV23-1 qualifies as an ORF whose function is uncertain. This CDR3 has 14 residues. The V and J ends lost 1 base and 3 bases respectively, with 8 bases between them.

This CDR3 is CSALRGGLTDTQYF. DNA of the CDR3: TGCAGTGCTCTACGGGGAGGGTTGACAGATACGCAGTATTTT. The chain recombines TRBV20-1 with TRBJ2-3, with 7 positions matching TRBD2. In germline, CDR1 is DFQATT, CDR2 SNEGSKA (reference sequence). With V trimmed by 5 bases and J by 3 bases, 8 bases remained unmatched. This CDR3 comprises 14 residues.

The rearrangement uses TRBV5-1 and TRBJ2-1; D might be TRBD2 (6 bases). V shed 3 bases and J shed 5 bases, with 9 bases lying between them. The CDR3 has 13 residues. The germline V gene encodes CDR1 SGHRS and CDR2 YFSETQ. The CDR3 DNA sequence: TGCGCCAGCAGCTCCCCGGGAGACAATGAGCAGTTCTTC. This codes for CASSSPGDNEQFF.

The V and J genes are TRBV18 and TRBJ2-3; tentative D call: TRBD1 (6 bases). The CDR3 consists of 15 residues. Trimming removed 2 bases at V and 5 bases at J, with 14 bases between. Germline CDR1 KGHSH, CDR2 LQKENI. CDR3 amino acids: CASSPNRVDVDTQYF. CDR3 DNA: TGTGCCAGCTCACCAAACAGGGTGGACGTAGATACGCAGTATTTT.

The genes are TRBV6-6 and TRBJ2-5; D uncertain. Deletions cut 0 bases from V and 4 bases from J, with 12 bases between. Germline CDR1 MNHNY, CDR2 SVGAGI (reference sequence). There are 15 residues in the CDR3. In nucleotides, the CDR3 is TGTGCCAGCAGTTACTCCCGCCTTATGGGAGAGACCCAGTACTTC. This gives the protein CASSYSRLMGETQYF.

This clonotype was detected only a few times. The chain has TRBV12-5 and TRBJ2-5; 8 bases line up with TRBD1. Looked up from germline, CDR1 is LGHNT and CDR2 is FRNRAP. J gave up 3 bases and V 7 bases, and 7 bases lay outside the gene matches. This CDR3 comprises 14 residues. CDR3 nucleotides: TGTGCTAGTGCCATTGGACAGGGCGAAGAGACCCAGTACTTC. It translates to CASAIGQGEETQYF. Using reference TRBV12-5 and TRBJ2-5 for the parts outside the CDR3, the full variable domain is DARVTQTPRHKVTEMGQEVTMRCQPILGHNTVFWYRQTMMQGLELLAYFRNRAPLDDSGMPKDRFSAEMPDATLATLKIQPSEPRDSAVYFCASAIGQGEETQYFGPGTRLLVL.

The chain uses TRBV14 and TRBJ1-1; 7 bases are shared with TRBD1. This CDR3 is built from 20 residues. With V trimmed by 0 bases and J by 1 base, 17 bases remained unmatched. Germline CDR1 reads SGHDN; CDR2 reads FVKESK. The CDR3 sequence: CASSQDHRTGLSSWNTEAFF. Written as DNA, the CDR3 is TGTGCCAGCAGCCAAGACCATAGGACAGGACTATCTTCCTGGAACACTGAAGCTTTCTTT.

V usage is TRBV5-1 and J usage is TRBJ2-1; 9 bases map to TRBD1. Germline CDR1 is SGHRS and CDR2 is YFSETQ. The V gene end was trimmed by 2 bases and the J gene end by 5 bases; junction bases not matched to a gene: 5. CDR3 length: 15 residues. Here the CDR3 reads CASSFRDRDDNEQFF. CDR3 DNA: TGCGCCAGCAGCTTCCGGGACAGGGATGACAATGAGCAGTTCTTC.

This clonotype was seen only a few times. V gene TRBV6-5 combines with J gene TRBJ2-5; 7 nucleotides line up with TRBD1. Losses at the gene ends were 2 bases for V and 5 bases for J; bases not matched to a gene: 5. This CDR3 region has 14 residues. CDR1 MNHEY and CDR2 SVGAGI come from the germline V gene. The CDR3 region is CASSYLDRVETQYF. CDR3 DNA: TGTGCCAGCAGTTACCTTGACAGGGTCGAGACCCAGTACTTC.

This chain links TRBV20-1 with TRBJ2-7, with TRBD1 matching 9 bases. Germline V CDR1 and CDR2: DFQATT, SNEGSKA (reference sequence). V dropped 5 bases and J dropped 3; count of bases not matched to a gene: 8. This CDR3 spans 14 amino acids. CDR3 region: CSARGQGSYYEQYF. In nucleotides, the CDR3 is TGCAGTGCTCGAGGACAGGGGAGCTACTACGAGCAGTACTTC.

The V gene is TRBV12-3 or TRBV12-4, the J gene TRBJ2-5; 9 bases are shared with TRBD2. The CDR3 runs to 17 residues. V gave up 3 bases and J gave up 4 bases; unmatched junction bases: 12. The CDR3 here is CASSFGAGGPTVETQYF. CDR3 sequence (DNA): TGTGCCAGCAGTTTTGGCGCGGGGGGGCCAACAGTAGAGACCCAGTACTTC.

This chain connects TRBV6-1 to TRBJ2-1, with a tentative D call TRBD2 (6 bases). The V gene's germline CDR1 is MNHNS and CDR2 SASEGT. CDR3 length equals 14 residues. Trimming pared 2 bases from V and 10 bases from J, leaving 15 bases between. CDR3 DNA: TGTGCCAGCAGTGAAATCCCTGCGGGGAGGGAGCAGTTCTTC. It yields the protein CASSEIPAGREQFF.

The CDR3 DNA reads TGTGCCAGCAGCTGTTTGGGGTATGGGGCCAACGTCCTGACTTTC. This gives the protein CASSCLGYGANVLTF. The rearrangement links TRBV7-2 to TRBJ2-6, with unresolved D. The CDR3 length is 15 residues. Trimming removed 4 bases at V and 3 bases at J, with 10 bases between. Germline CDR1 SGHTA, CDR2 FQGNSA.

The CDR3 here is CASKDQETQFF. In DNA form, the CDR3 reads TGTGCCAGCAAGGACCAAGAGACCCAGTTCTTC. The chain is built from TRBV2 and TRBJ2-5; D ambiguous. The J call could be wrong; TRBJ2-1 is a better fit for the DNA end. The CDR3 runs 11 residues. Germline V gene sequence: CDR1 SNHLY, CDR2 FYNNEI.

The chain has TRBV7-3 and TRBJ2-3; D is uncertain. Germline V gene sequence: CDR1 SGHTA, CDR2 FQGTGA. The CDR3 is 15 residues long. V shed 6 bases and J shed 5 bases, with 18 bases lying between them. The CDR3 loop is CASSHPDLGLDTQYF. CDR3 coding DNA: TGTGCCAGCAGTCACCCGGACCTCGGTTTAGATACGCAGTATTTT. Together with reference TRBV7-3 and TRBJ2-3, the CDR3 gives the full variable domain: GAGVSQTPSNKVTEKGKYVELRCDPISGHTALYWYRQSLGQGPEFLIYFQGTGAADDSGLPNDRFFAVRPEGSVSTLKIQRTERGDSAVYLCASSHPDLGLDTQYFGPGTRLTVL.

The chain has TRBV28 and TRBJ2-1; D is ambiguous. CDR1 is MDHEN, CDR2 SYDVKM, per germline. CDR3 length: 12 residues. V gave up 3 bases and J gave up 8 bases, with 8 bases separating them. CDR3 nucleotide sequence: TGTGCCAGCAGTTTGCGACGGCATGAGCAGTTCTTC. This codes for CASSLRRHEQFF.

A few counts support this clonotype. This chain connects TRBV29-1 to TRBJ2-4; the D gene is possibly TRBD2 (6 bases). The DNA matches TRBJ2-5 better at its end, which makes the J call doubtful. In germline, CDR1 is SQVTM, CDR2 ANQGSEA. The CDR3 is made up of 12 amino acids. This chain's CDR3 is CSVEGGWETQYF. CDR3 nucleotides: TGCAGCGTTGAGGGAGGTTGGGAGACCCAGTACTTC.

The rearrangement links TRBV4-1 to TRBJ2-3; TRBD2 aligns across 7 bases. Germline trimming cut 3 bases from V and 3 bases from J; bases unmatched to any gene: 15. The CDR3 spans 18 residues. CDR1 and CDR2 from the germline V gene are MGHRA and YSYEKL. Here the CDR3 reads CASSQGHAGGGPTDTQYF. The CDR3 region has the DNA TGCGCCAGCAGCCAGGGTCACGCGGGCGGGGGACCAACAGATACGCAGTATTTT.